This T cell receptor beta chain emerged from a study of blood T cell repertoires in COVID-19. As for the study in general: Samples of COVID-19 (acute and convalescent) were obtained from the United States, Italy and Spain. Nucleic acid was either cDNA or gDNA, and it came from T cells, B-cell-depleted T cells, or PBMCs.

Authors' data handling: Reference gene primer amplification gave estimated nucleated cell counts. The protocol was immunoSEQ multiplex PCR, while the TCRdb copy is restricted to in-frame clones and leaves out a portion. From that table come the V and J calls and clone size; the DNA was used to work out D and trimming. This sample has roughly 60,000 clones; approximately 88% occur once, and the top ten carry 3% to 4.5%. Seattle-derived patients entered the study during active infection and were followed longitudinally. V gave up 5 bases and J gave up 1 base, with 17 bases separating them. The CDR3 runs 16 residues. Germline CDR1 reads LGHNA; CDR2 reads YNFKEQ.

Sequences were obtained from peripheral blood. The J gene is TRBJ1-1, the V gene TRBV4-2, with D tentatively TRBD1 (5 bases). The TCR comes from a man between 35 and 55 years old with COVID-19, enrolled during active disease. The CDR3 DNA reads as TGTGCCAGCAGCTACGGTGGGGGGTTCGGGAACACTGAAGCTTTCTTT. Translated: CASSYGGGFGNTEAFF.